Below, one TCR beta chain is given with its context. What it recognizes is unknown. The same CDR3 is also encoded by other DNA sequences in this sample. Donors comprised healthy HIV-negative adults lacking recent acute infections or vaccinations. Data came from immunoSEQ multiplex PCR; TCRdb stores just in-frame clones and leaves some out. The sample holds around 340,000 clones, more than 60% seen once. The data belong to a study of shared clonotypes between healthy human individuals. Study findings and constraints: Naive subsets, compared against memory subsets, generally had larger estimated richness values. Generation probabilities were higher for clonotypes shared across all four sorted-subset donors than for unshared ones. Clonotype sharing among donors was thought likely to change with sequencing depth.

The sample comprised memory CD4+ T cells sorted from blood. The sample's subset: CD45RA-negative fraction. The receptor was derived from a man younger than 45 in good health.

This chain's CDR3 is CASSFGGNTEAFF. The CDR3 bases are TGTGCCAGCAGCTTTGGAGGGAACACTGAAGCTTTCTTT. The rearrangement uses TRBV5-6 and TRBJ1-1; D gene uncertain. The germline V and J ends were trimmed by 2 bases and 1 base, with 6 bases remaining between them. Germline CDR1 SGHDT, CDR2 YYEEEE. This CDR3 contains 13 residues.